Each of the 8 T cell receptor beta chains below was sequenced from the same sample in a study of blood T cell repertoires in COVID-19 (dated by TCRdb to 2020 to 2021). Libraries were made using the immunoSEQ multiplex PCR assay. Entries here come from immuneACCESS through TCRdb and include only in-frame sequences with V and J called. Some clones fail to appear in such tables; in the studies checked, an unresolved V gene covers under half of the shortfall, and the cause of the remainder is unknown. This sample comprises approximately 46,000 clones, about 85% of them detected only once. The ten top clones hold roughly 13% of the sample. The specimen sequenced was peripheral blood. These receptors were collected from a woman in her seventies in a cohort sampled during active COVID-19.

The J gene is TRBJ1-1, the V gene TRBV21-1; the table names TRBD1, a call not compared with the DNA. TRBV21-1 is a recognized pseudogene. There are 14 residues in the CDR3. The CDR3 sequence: CASSSADRGGRAFF. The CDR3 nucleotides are TGTGCCAGCAGCTCCGCGGACAGGGGAGGTAGGGCTTTCTTT.

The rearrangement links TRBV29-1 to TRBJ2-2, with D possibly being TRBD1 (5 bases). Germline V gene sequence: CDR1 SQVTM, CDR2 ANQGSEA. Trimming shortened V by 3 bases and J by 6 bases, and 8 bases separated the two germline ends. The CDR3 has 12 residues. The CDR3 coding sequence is TGCAGCGTTGATAAAGGGGCCGGGGAGCTGTTTTTT. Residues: CSVDKGAGELFF.

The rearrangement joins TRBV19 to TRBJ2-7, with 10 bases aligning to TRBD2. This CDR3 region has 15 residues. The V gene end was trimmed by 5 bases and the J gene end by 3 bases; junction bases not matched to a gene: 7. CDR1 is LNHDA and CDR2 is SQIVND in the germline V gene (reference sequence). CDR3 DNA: TGTGCCAGTAGTTACGGGGGGACTAGCGACTACGAGCAGTACTTC. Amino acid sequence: CASSYGGTSDYEQYF.

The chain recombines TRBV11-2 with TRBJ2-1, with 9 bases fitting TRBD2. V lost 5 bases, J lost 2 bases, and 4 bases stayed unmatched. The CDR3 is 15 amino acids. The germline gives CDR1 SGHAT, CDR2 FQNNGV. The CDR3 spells CASSPQREAYNEQFF. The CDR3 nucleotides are TGTGCCAGCAGCCCCCAGCGGGAGGCCTACAATGAGCAGTTCTTC.

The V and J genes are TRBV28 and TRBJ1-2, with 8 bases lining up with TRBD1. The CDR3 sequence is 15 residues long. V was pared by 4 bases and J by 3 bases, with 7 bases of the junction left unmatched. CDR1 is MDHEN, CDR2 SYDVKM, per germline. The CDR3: CASSSPGGGDYGYTF. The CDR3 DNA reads TGTGCCAGCAGTTCCCCAGGGGGCGGTGACTATGGCTACACCTTC.

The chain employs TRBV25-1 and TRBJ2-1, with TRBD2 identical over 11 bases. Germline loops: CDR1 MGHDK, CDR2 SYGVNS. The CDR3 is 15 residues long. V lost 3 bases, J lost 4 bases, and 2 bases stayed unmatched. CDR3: CASSDSGRAYNEQFF. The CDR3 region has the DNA TGTGCCAGCAGTGATAGCGGGAGGGCTTACAATGAGCAGTTCTTC. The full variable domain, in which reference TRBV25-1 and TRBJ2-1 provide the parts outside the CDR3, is EADIYQTPRYLVIGTGKKITLECSQTMGHDKMYWYQQDPGMELHLIHYSYGVNSTEKGDLSSESTVSRIRTEHFPLTLESARPSHTSQYLCASSDSGRAYNEQFFGPGTRLTVL.

The CDR3 loop is CASSLAQFAGTLSYNEQFF. Here the CDR3 DNA reads TGTGCCAGCAGCTTAGCGCAATTCGCCGGGACACTTTCCTACAATGAGCAGTTCTTC. The rearrangement uses TRBV7-2 and TRBJ2-1, with D possibly TRBD1 on 6 matching bases. CDR3 length: 19 residues. Germline CDR1 reads SGHTA; CDR2 reads FQGNSA. Trimming removed 0 bases at V and 1 base at J, with 19 bases between.

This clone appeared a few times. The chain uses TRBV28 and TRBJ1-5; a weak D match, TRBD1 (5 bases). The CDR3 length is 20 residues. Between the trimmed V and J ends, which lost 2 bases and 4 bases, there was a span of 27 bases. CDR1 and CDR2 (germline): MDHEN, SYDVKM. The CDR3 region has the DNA TGTGCCAGCAGTTTACCCGAAGACAGACTCATTGGAGTTCTGAATCAGCCCCAGCATTTT. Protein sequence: CASSLPEDRLIGVLNQPQHF.